This TCR beta chain derives from a study of siplizumab effects on memory and regulatory T cells. Sequenced by immunoSEQ multiplex PCR; TCRdb stores in-frame clones only, minus some. The top ten clones hold around 0.31% of a sample with 87,000 or so clones, 94% of them seen once. As for this clone: Its specificity is unknown.

Broader study findings: Naive T cells appeared more diverse than memory cells and seemed to be major alloresponse contributors. Alloreactive sequences tracing back to unstimulated CD4+ memory cells fell significantly with siplizumab.

The source material was non-Treg CD4+ T cells sorted from blood. This receptor was taken from a human donor in good health.

CDR3 sequence reads: CASSSRLAGTDTQYF. The CDR3 DNA is TGTGCCAGCAGCTCAAGACTAGCGGGCACAGATACGCAGTATTTT. The chain uses TRBV5-8 and TRBJ2-3, with TRBD2 matching over 9 bases. CDR1 and CDR2 from the germline V gene are SGHTS and YDEGEE. The junction had 3 bases not matched to a gene; V was cut back by 3 bases and J by 1 base. There are 15 residues in the CDR3.